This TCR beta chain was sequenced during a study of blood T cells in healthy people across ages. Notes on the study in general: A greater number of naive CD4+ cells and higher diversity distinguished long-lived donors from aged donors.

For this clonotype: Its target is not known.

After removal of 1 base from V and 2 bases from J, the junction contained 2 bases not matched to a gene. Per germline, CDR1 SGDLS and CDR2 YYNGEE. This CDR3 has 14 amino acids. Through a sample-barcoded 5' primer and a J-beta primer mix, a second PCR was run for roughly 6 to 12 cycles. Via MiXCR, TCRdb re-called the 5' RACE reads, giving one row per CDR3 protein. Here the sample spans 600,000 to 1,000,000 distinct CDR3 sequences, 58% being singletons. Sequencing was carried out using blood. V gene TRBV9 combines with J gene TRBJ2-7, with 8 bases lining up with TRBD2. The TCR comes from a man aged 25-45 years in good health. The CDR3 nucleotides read TGTGCCAGCAGCGTAACTAGCGGCCCCTACGAGCAGTACTTC. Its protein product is CASSVTSGPYEQYF.